A selection of T cell receptor beta chains follows, all from one sample in a study of blood T cell repertoires in COVID-19. The data were produced by immunoSEQ multiplex PCR, yet TCRdb's version contains in-frame clones alone and is incomplete. The sample has 200,000 or so clones; about 88% are singletons. The specimen was peripheral blood. The receptors originated from a middle-aged woman who had recovered from COVID-19. Each CDR3 is given with its conserved first and last residue. A D gene is named only where the DNA matches it firmly. Clone size appears in some rows only: once, few, many, or a class for an expanded clone.

v_gene: TRBV18; j_gene: TRBJ1-4; d_gene: .; abundance: .; CDR3aa: CASSPVTTNEKLFF; CDR3nt: TGTGCCAGCTCACCAGTCACAACTAATGAAAAACTGTTTTTT
v_gene: TRBV4-2; j_gene: TRBJ2-3; d_gene: TRBD2; abundance: .; CDR3aa: CASSQVSSGSDTQYF; CDR3nt: TGTGCCAGCAGCCAAGTTTCTAGCGGGAGTGATACGCAGTATTTT
v_gene: TRBV11-1; j_gene: TRBJ2-1; d_gene: .; abundance: .; CDR3aa: CASSSKGDSYNEQFF; CDR3nt: TGTGCCAGCAGCTCCAAGGGGGACTCCTACAATGAGCAGTTCTTC
v_gene: TRBV24-1; j_gene: TRBJ1-2; d_gene: TRBD1; abundance: .; CDR3aa: CATSDSPDRGNGYTF; CDR3nt: TGTGCCACCAGTGATTCACCGGACAGGGGGAATGGCTACACCTTC
v_gene: TRBV30; j_gene: TRBJ2-5; d_gene: TRBD1; abundance: .; CDR3aa: CASNRGPETQYF; CDR3nt: TGTGCCTCAAACAGGGGGCCGGAGACCCAGTACTTC
v_gene: TRBV20-1; j_gene: TRBJ2-7; d_gene: .; abundance: .; CDR3aa: CSAKGGYEQYF; CDR3nt: TGCAGTGCAAAGGGGGGGTACGAGCAGTACTTC
v_gene: TRBV5-6; j_gene: TRBJ2-7; d_gene: .; abundance: once; CDR3aa: CASSPPSDDYEQYF; CDR3nt: TGTGCCAGCAGCCCCCCGAGCGATGACTACGAGCAGTACTTC
v_gene: TRBV19; j_gene: TRBJ2-5; d_gene: TRBD2; abundance: .; CDR3aa: CASSIVGGRYQETQYF; CDR3nt: TGTGCCAGTAGTATAGTGGGCGGGAGGTACCAAGAGACCCAGTACTTC
v_gene: TRBV5-5; j_gene: TRBJ1-2; d_gene: .; abundance: .; CDR3aa: CASSLVEVYGYTF; CDR3nt: TGTGCCAGCAGCTTGGTTGAGGTCTATGGCTACACCTTC
v_gene: TRBV6-4; j_gene: TRBJ1-1; d_gene: .; abundance: once; CDR3aa: CASSATLNTEAFF; CDR3nt: TGTGCCAGCAGCGCCACACTGAACACTGAAGCTTTCTTT
v_gene: TRBV4-3; j_gene: TRBJ1-5; d_gene: .; abundance: .; CDR3aa: CASSQDPPRGMGNQPQHF; CDR3nt: TGCGCCAGCAGCCAAGATCCTCCCCGGGGTATGGGCAATCAGCCCCAGCATTTT
v_gene: TRBV19; j_gene: TRBJ1-3; d_gene: .; abundance: .; CDR3aa: CASRKDGSSGNTIYF; CDR3nt: TGTGCCAGTAGGAAGGACGGGAGCTCTGGAAACACCATATATTTT
v_gene: TRBV15; j_gene: TRBJ2-1; d_gene: .; abundance: .; CDR3aa: CATSTPSGNEQFF; CDR3nt: TGTGCCACCAGCACCCCCAGCGGGAATGAGCAGTTCTTC
v_gene: TRBV28; j_gene: TRBJ2-7; d_gene: .; abundance: .; CDR3aa: CASSSYARYEQYF; CDR3nt: TGTGCCAGCAGTTCCTACGCGCGCTACGAGCAGTACTTC
v_gene: TRBV5-4; j_gene: TRBJ2-4; d_gene: .; abundance: .; CDR3aa: CASSLRGGSGAKNIQYF; CDR3nt: TGTGCCAGCAGCTTGCGAGGCGGATCCGGAGCCAAAAACATTCAGTACTTC
v_gene: TRBV15; j_gene: TRBJ1-5; d_gene: TRBD1; abundance: .; CDR3aa: CATSRDGGAGGQPQHF; CDR3nt: TGTGCCACCAGCAGAGATGGCGGGGCAGGGGGTCAGCCCCAGCATTTT
v_gene: TRBV11-2; j_gene: TRBJ2-5; d_gene: TRBD1; abundance: .; CDR3aa: CASSPQGARETQYF; CDR3nt: TGTGCCAGCAGCCCACAGGGGGCGAGGGAGACCCAGTACTTC
v_gene: TRBV9; j_gene: TRBJ2-5; d_gene: .; abundance: .; CDR3aa: CASSVEGGLQETQYF; CDR3nt: TGTGCCAGCAGCGTAGAAGGTGGGCTGCAAGAGACCCAGTACTTC
v_gene: TRBV7-9; j_gene: TRBJ1-1; d_gene: .; abundance: .; CDR3aa: CASSRAHENTEAFF; CDR3nt: TGTGCCAGCAGCCGCGCCCACGAGAACACTGAAGCTTTCTTT
v_gene: TRBV29-1; j_gene: TRBJ2-1; d_gene: TRBD1; abundance: .; CDR3aa: CSVDWDRDDEQFF; CDR3nt: TGCAGCGTTGACTGGGACAGGGATGATGAGCAGTTCTTC
v_gene: TRBV9; j_gene: TRBJ1-3; d_gene: TRBD1; abundance: .; CDR3aa: CASSDTGGGNTIYF; CDR3nt: TGTGCCAGCAGTGATACAGGGGGTGGAAACACCATATATTTT
v_gene: TRBV5-5; j_gene: TRBJ2-7; d_gene: TRBD2; abundance: once; CDR3aa: CASSLGREYLEQYF; CDR3nt: TGTGCCAGCAGCTTGGGGCGGGAGTATCTCGAGCAGTACTTC
v_gene: TRBV18; j_gene: TRBJ1-3; d_gene: .; abundance: .; CDR3aa: CASSPDLVLSTIYF; CDR3nt: TGTGCCAGCTCACCAGACTTAGTGCTGTCCACCATATATTTT
v_gene: TRBV18; j_gene: TRBJ2-1; d_gene: TRBD2; abundance: .; CDR3aa: CASSPSGTSPYNEQFF; CDR3nt: TGTGCCAGCTCACCATCCGGGACTAGCCCGTACAATGAGCAGTTCTTC
v_gene: TRBV3-1/TRBV3-2; j_gene: TRBJ2-1; d_gene: .; abundance: .; CDR3aa: CASSRGQYNEQFF; CDR3nt: TGTGCCAGCAGCCGCGGGCAATACAATGAGCAGTTCTTC
v_gene: TRBV28; j_gene: TRBJ1-5; d_gene: TRBD1; abundance: .; CDR3aa: CAIQGGDQPQHF; CDR3nt: TGTGCCATCCAGGGGGGAGATCAGCCCCAGCATTTT
v_gene: TRBV9; j_gene: TRBJ2-5; d_gene: TRBD2; abundance: .; CDR3aa: CASSPGLAVQETQYF; CDR3nt: TGTGCCAGCAGCCCGGGACTAGCGGTCCAAGAGACCCAGTACTTC
v_gene: TRBV6-2/TRBV6-3; j_gene: TRBJ2-1; d_gene: TRBD2; abundance: .; CDR3aa: CASSYGTGLAYNEQFF; CDR3nt: TGTGCCAGCAGTTACGGTACCGGACTAGCTTACAATGAGCAGTTCTTC
v_gene: TRBV6-5; j_gene: TRBJ1-1; d_gene: TRBD1; abundance: .; CDR3aa: CASSYHSGGNTEAFF; CDR3nt: TGTGCCAGCAGTTACCATTCAGGGGGAAACACTGAAGCTTTCTTT
v_gene: TRBV4-1; j_gene: TRBJ2-5; d_gene: .; abundance: .; CDR3aa: CASSQDASGETQYF; CDR3nt: TGCGCCAGCAGCCAAGATGCCAGCGGGGAGACCCAGTACTTC
v_gene: TRBV30; j_gene: TRBJ2-2; d_gene: TRBD2; abundance: .; CDR3aa: CAWSVLTGLAGAGTGELFF; CDR3nt: TGTGCCTGGAGTGTCCTAACGGGACTAGCGGGAGCCGGCACCGGGGAGCTGTTTTTT
v_gene: TRBV19; j_gene: TRBJ1-2; d_gene: .; abundance: .; CDR3aa: CASSIDDRGYTF; CDR3nt: TGTGCCAGTAGTATAGACGACAGGGGCTACACCTTC
v_gene: TRBV28; j_gene: TRBJ2-7; d_gene: .; abundance: .; CDR3aa: CASSKRRQWAEVYEQYF; CDR3nt: TGTGCCAGCAGCAAACGGCGCCAGTGGGCCGAAGTCTACGAGCAGTACTTC
v_gene: TRBV30; j_gene: TRBJ2-5; d_gene: .; abundance: .; CDR3aa: CAWSVRGAAQTQYF; CDR3nt: TGTGCCTGGAGTGTACGGGGGGCGGCGCAGACCCAGTACTTC
v_gene: TRBV5-6; j_gene: TRBJ2-7; d_gene: .; abundance: few; CDR3aa: CASSQRWEWSPYEQYF; CDR3nt: TGTGCCAGCAGCCAGAGGTGGGAGTGGAGCCCCTACGAGCAGTACTTC
v_gene: TRBV4-3; j_gene: TRBJ1-5; d_gene: TRBD1; abundance: .; CDR3aa: CASSQAPGTGKPQHF; CDR3nt: TGCGCCAGCAGCCAAGCCCCCGGGACAGGAAAGCCCCAGCATTTT
v_gene: TRBV29-1; j_gene: TRBJ1-1; d_gene: TRBD1; abundance: .; CDR3aa: CSVRRGPGNTEAFF; CDR3nt: TGCAGCGTTCGGAGGGGGCCGGGGAACACTGAAGCTTTCTTT
v_gene: TRBV6-6; j_gene: TRBJ2-1; d_gene: .; abundance: once; CDR3aa: CASSYSTGEQFF; CDR3nt: TGTGCCAGCAGTTACTCGACTGGTGAGCAGTTCTTC
v_gene: TRBV9; j_gene: TRBJ2-7; d_gene: .; abundance: .; CDR3aa: CASSGKERAGDYEQYF; CDR3nt: TGTGCCAGCAGCGGCAAAGAGAGGGCTGGGGACTACGAGCAGTACTTC
v_gene: TRBV4-1; j_gene: TRBJ2-1; d_gene: TRBD2; abundance: .; CDR3aa: CASSQDSGLAGRNEQFF; CDR3nt: TGCGCCAGCAGCCAAGATTCGGGCCTAGCGGGAAGGAATGAGCAGTTCTTC
v_gene: TRBV4-2; j_gene: TRBJ1-5; d_gene: TRBD1; abundance: .; CDR3aa: CASSQDLGQGAIYSNQPQHF; CDR3nt: TGTGCCAGCAGCCAAGATCTAGGACAGGGGGCGATTTATAGCAATCAGCCCCAGCATTTT
v_gene: TRBV6-6; j_gene: TRBJ2-5; d_gene: .; abundance: .; CDR3aa: CASNQGLPQETQYF; CDR3nt: TGTGCCAGCAATCAGGGGCTCCCCCAAGAGACCCAGTACTTC
v_gene: TRBV18; j_gene: TRBJ2-1; d_gene: TRBD2; abundance: few; CDR3aa: CASSPRIREDEQFF; CDR3nt: TGTGCCAGCTCACCGAGGATTCGGGAGGATGAGCAGTTCTTC
v_gene: TRBV7-3; j_gene: TRBJ1-1; d_gene: .; abundance: once; CDR3aa: CASSLGGVSTEAFF; CDR3nt: TGTGCCAGCAGCTTGGGGGGAGTGAGCACTGAAGCTTTCTTT
v_gene: TRBV7-6; j_gene: TRBJ2-7; d_gene: .; abundance: .; CDR3aa: CASSLAAVSSEGIEQYF; CDR3nt: TGTGCCAGCAGCTTAGCCGCGGTGTCTAGCGAGGGGATCGAGCAGTACTTC
v_gene: TRBV6-5; j_gene: TRBJ2-1; d_gene: TRBD2; abundance: .; CDR3aa: CASSLGTSGEQFF; CDR3nt: TGTGCCAGCAGCCTCGGGACTAGCGGTGAGCAGTTCTTC
v_gene: TRBV5-1; j_gene: TRBJ2-1; d_gene: TRBD2; abundance: .; CDR3aa: CASSLAGTSGRASYNEQFF; CDR3nt: TGCGCCAGCAGCTTGGCCGGGACTAGCGGGAGGGCAAGTTACAATGAGCAGTTCTTC
v_gene: TRBV2; j_gene: TRBJ2-3; d_gene: TRBD2; abundance: .; CDR3aa: CASTEGLAGGTDTQYF; CDR3nt: TGTGCCAGCACCGAGGGACTAGCGGGAGGCACAGATACGCAGTATTTT
v_gene: TRBV12-2; j_gene: TRBJ1-4; d_gene: .; abundance: .; CDR3aa: CASRLGTDGNEKLFF; CDR3nt: TGTGCAAGTCGCTTAGGGACAGATGGTAATGAAAAACTGTTTTTT
v_gene: TRBV24-1; j_gene: TRBJ2-1; d_gene: .; abundance: .; CDR3aa: CATSDSQDFYNEQFF; CDR3nt: TGTGCCACCAGTGATTCACAGGATTTCTACAATGAGCAGTTCTTC
v_gene: TRBV27; j_gene: TRBJ1-5; d_gene: TRBD1; abundance: .; CDR3aa: CASSSTLPRTGGYSQPQHF; CDR3nt: TGTGCCAGCAGTTCCACACTTCCCCGGACAGGGGGGTATAGTCAGCCCCAGCATTTT
v_gene: TRBV7-6; j_gene: TRBJ1-3; d_gene: TRBD1; abundance: .; CDR3aa: CASSLGQGPGNTIYF; CDR3nt: TGTGCCAGCAGCTTAGGACAGGGGCCTGGAAACACCATATATTTT
v_gene: TRBV6-5; j_gene: TRBJ1-1; d_gene: .; abundance: .; CDR3aa: CASRIGSVTEAFF; CDR3nt: TGTGCCAGCAGAATCGGGAGTGTCACTGAAGCTTTCTTT
v_gene: TRBV10-3; j_gene: TRBJ2-1; d_gene: .; abundance: .; CDR3aa: CAISETRDAHEQFF; CDR3nt: TGTGCCATCAGCGAGACTAGAGACGCGCATGAGCAGTTCTTC
v_gene: TRBV7-2; j_gene: TRBJ2-3; d_gene: TRBD2; abundance: .; CDR3aa: CASSLSLAGGPDTQYF; CDR3nt: TGTGCCAGCAGCTTAAGCCTAGCGGGAGGCCCAGATACGCAGTATTTT
v_gene: TRBV5-1; j_gene: TRBJ2-1; d_gene: .; abundance: .; CDR3aa: CASSLGVNEQFF; CDR3nt: TGCGCCAGCAGCTTGGGAGTAAATGAGCAGTTCTTC
v_gene: TRBV7-9; j_gene: TRBJ1-1; d_gene: .; abundance: .; CDR3aa: CASSLSTGWARTEAFF; CDR3nt: TGTGCCAGCAGTTTATCTACAGGCTGGGCCAGGACTGAAGCTTTCTTT
v_gene: TRBV27; j_gene: TRBJ2-5; d_gene: TRBD2; abundance: .; CDR3aa: CASSSPTSGQETQYF; CDR3nt: TGTGCCAGCAGTTCTCCTACTAGCGGGCAAGAGACCCAGTACTTC
v_gene: TRBV19; j_gene: TRBJ1-1; d_gene: .; abundance: .; CDR3aa: CASSIPNRDYTEAFF; CDR3nt: TGTGCCAGTAGTATACCCAACAGGGATTACACTGAAGCTTTCTTT
v_gene: TRBV30; j_gene: TRBJ2-7; d_gene: .; abundance: .; CDR3aa: CAWSVIGYEQYF; CDR3nt: TGTGCCTGGAGTGTGATCGGGTACGAGCAGTACTTC